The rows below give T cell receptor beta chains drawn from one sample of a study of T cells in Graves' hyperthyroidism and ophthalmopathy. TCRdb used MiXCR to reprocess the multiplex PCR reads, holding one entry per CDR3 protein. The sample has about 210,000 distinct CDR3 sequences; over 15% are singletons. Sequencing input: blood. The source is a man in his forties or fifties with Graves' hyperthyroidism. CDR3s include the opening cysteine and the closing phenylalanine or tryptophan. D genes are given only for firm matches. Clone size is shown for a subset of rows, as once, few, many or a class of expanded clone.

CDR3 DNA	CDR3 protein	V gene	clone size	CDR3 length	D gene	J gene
TGTGCCAGCAGTTTTCGGGAGACCCAGTACTTC	CASSFRETQYF	TRBV28	many	11	NA	TRBJ2-5
TGTGCCAGCAGAGAAGGACTAGGCACCTACGAGCAGTACTTC	CASREGLGTYEQYF	TRBV28	NA	14	TRBD2	TRBJ2-7
TGCAGTGCCGTTCCAAAGAACACTGAAGCTTTCTTT	CSAVPKNTEAFF	TRBV20-1	NA	12	NA	TRBJ1-1
TGTGCCAGCAGCTTAGCTTGGCGGGACAGGGGGCGCATGAACACCGGGGAGCTGTTTTTT	CASSLAWRDRGRMNTGELFF	TRBV7-8	many	20	TRBD1	TRBJ2-2
TGTGCCAGCCTGCCGGGACTCCAGGGGGATACGCAGTATTTT	CASLPGLQGDTQYF	TRBV2	many	14	NA	TRBJ2-3
TGTGCCAGCAGCTTAGGAGCTGGACGGGGACAATCGTATGGCTACACCTTC	CASSLGAGRGQSYGYTF	TRBV11-2	many	17	NA	TRBJ1-2
TGTGCCAGCAGTCCGAGACTAGCAAATACGGGTGAGCAGTTCTTC	CASSPRLANTGEQFF	TRBV6-1	many	15	TRBD2	TRBJ2-1
TGCAGTGCTCGACACGGGGTAACCTACGAGCAGTACTTC	CSARHGVTYEQYF	TRBV20-1	many	13	NA	TRBJ2-7
TGCGCCAGCAGCTTGTATTGGGGGGGGGATGAGCAGTTCTTC	CASSLYWGGDEQFF	TRBV5-1	many	14	TRBD2	TRBJ2-1
TGTGCCAGCAGCTTAGGTTGGCGGGGTCTAACCCCCCGGGAGCAGTTCTTC	CASSLGWRGLTPREQFF	TRBV11-2	NA	17	NA	TRBJ2-1
TGTGCCAGCAGATACCTTAGCGGGAGGTACAATGAGCAGTTCTTC	CASRYLSGRYNEQFF	TRBV6-1	many	15	TRBD2	TRBJ2-1
TGTGCCAGCAGCCAAGGGACAGGGGCAGGTTTTTTTTCCTACGAGCAGTACTTC	CASSQGTGAGFFSYEQYF	TRBV4-2	NA	18	TRBD1	TRBJ2-7
TGCAGTGCTAGACCCCGGGACAGGGATCTAGCGGGAGTCCTGGAGACCCAGTACTTC	CSARPRDRDLAGVLETQYF	TRBV20-1	NA	19	NA	TRBJ2-5
TGTGCCACCAGCAGAGACAGGGGGGGTAATGAGCAGTTCTTC	CATSRDRGGNEQFF	TRBV15	once	14	NA	TRBJ2-1
TGCAGTGCCCCCGGCGGGCGGGAGGCGCGCTCCTACAATGAGCAGTTCTTC	CSAPGGREARSYNEQFF	TRBV20-1	many	17	TRBD2	TRBJ2-1
TGTGCCAGCTCACCGTACGTTGACGCCAAAAACATTCAGTACTTC	CASSPYVDAKNIQYF	TRBV18	many	15	NA	TRBJ2-4
TGTGCCTGGAGTTCCCAGCGGGAGACCGGGGAGCTGTTTTTT	CAWSSQRETGELFF	TRBV30	many	14	TRBD2	TRBJ2-2
TGTGCCAGCAGTTGGGGACAGGATACGCAGTATTTT	CASSWGQDTQYF	TRBV28	many	12	TRBD1	TRBJ2-3
TGCAGCGACCTTCGACAGGGGGCTTTCTACGAGCAGTACTTC	CSDLRQGAFYEQYF	TRBV29-1	many	14	TRBD1	TRBJ2-7
TGCGCCAGCAGCCAAGAGTGGGCGGGCACCTCCTACGAGCAGTACTTC	CASSQEWAGTSYEQYF	TRBV4-3	NA	16	NA	TRBJ2-7
TGTGCCAGCAGGGCACGGGCGGGAGGGCTCAATGAGCAGTTCTTC	CASRARAGGLNEQFF	TRBV27	many	15	TRBD2	TRBJ2-1
TGTGCCAGCAGTTACGTTTACCGTAGCGCCCCCACAGATACGCAGTATTTT	CASSYVYRSAPTDTQYF	TRBV6-1	many	17	NA	TRBJ2-3
TGTGCCAGCAGTTTTCTCGACAGGGGGCTCTACGAGCAGTACTTC	CASSFLDRGLYEQYF	TRBV27	many	15	TRBD1	TRBJ2-7
TGTGCCAGCTCACCCGGGACAGGGAACTTCGAGCAGTACTTC	CASSPGTGNFEQYF	TRBV18	many	14	TRBD1	TRBJ2-7
TGTGCCAGCAGTTACGGTGGGGGGAGACTCTACGAGCAGTACTTC	CASSYGGGRLYEQYF	TRBV5-5	NA	15	NA	TRBJ2-7
TGTGCCAGCAGCTTAGCGATTGGCGGGAGGGTGGCATACGAGCAGTACTTC	CASSLAIGGRVAYEQYF	TRBV7-9	many	17	TRBD2	TRBJ2-7
TGTGCCAGCAGTTTAGAGACAGGGACGGGGGAGCAGTTCTTC	CASSLETGTGEQFF	TRBV12-3/TRBV12-4	once	14	TRBD1	TRBJ2-1
TGTGCCACCAGCAGAGATCGGAGGTCCGCTAATGAAAAACTGTTTTTT	CATSRDRRSANEKLFF	TRBV15	few	16	NA	TRBJ1-4
TGTGCCAGTAGTATCTCCGGGGTAACTAACTATGGCTACACCTTC	CASSISGVTNYGYTF	TRBV19	NA	15	NA	TRBJ1-2
TGCGCCAGCAGCCCGAGAGGACAGCCACTCTCCTACGAGCAGTACTTC	CASSPRGQPLSYEQYF	TRBV5-1	NA	16	NA	TRBJ2-7
TGTGCCAGCAGCTTAATTAGTGAGCAGTTCTTC	CASSLISEQFF	TRBV7-9	NA	11	NA	TRBJ2-1
TGTGCCAGCAGACCAGGCAGAACCTACGAGCAGTACTTC	CASRPGRTYEQYF	TRBV27	few	13	NA	TRBJ2-7
TGTGCCAGCAGCCCGAGAGCGGCCACAGATACGCAGTATTTT	CASSPRAATDTQYF	TRBV5-4	few	14	NA	TRBJ2-3
TGTGCCAGCAGCGTGGGACCTTGGGGCACTGAAGCTTTCTTT	CASSVGPWGTEAFF	TRBV9	few	14	NA	TRBJ1-1
TGTGCCAGCAGCTTATCCCGCCAGGGAACAGATACGCAGTATTTT	CASSLSRQGTDTQYF	TRBV7-9	many	15	NA	TRBJ2-3
TGCGCCAGCAGGCTAGGTGGGGATGAGCAGTTCTTC	CASRLGGDEQFF	TRBV5-1	many	12	NA	TRBJ2-1
TGCAGCGTTGAGGGGGGGACAGGGGGCGATGAGACCCAGTACTTC	CSVEGGTGGDETQYF	TRBV29-1	NA	15	TRBD1	TRBJ2-5
TGTGCCAGCAGCCAGCAGAGCGGAGAGACCCAGTACTTC	CASSQQSGETQYF	TRBV7-9	NA	13	NA	TRBJ2-5
TGTGCCAGTAGTATCAACCGGGACAGACGGCAGCCCCAGCATTTT	CASSINRDRRQPQHF	TRBV19	few	15	TRBD1	TRBJ1-5
TGTGCCAGCAGTTACCGAGCGGACAGGGTGAATTCCTACGAGCAGTACTTC	CASSYRADRVNSYEQYF	TRBV6-2/TRBV6-3	many	17	TRBD1	TRBJ2-7
TGCGCCAGCAGCCCCCTAGCGGCCTCCTACAATGAGCAGTTCTTC	CASSPLAASYNEQFF	TRBV5-1	many	15	TRBD2	TRBJ2-1